The source of this T cell receptor (beta chain) is a study of shared clonotypes between healthy human individuals. Looking at the study overall: Donors had three CD4 naive, three CD4 memory, two CD8 naive and one CD8 memory plate apiece. Study observations and caveats: Among several donors, roughly 5.4% of naive CD4 clonotypes were found in common.

Generated by immunoSEQ multiplex PCR, the TCRdb table keeps only in-frame clones and is missing some. The sample includes over 850,000 clones, around three quarters of them seen just once. The healthy adult donors were HIV-negative and reported no recent acute infections or vaccinations. V was clipped by 4 bases and J by 1 base, with 14 bases between them. The CDR3 has 16 amino acids. Germline assignment: CDR1 MRHNA and CDR2 SNTAGT. There are a few counts of this clone. Its antigen remains unknown. Material for sequencing was memory CD4+ T cells from PBMCs. Subset reported: CD45RA-negative fraction. This receptor was taken from a man aged 18 to 30 in good health. Some clones in this sample may be carry-over from other donors' samples. The chain uses TRBV6-4 and TRBJ2-1; perhaps TRBD2 as D (6 bases). The CDR3 sequence: CASSGREGTSYNEQFF. For the CDR3, the DNA is TGTGCCAGCAGTGGGAGGGAAGGTACGTCCTACAATGAGCAGTTCTTC.